The rows below give T cell receptor beta chains drawn from one sample of a study of persistence of HIV-infected CD4 T cells. Their target antigens are unknown. The table came from immunoSEQ multiplex PCR; TCRdb's copy has only in-frame clones and leaves some out. The table records tens of thousands of clones, about 88% of them present only once. Source: CD4+ T cells sorted from PBMCs after approximately 19-hour stimulation, taken from a patient who received antiretroviral therapy. The receptor set was obtained from an adult woman with HIV who was CMV-seropositive. Each CDR3 is given with its conserved first and last residue. D genes are given only for firm matches. Expanded clones get a size class; other rows say once, few or many, or leave the size out.

cdr3_length | clone_size | j_call | d_call | v_call | cdr3_nt | cdr3_aa
12 | medium-sized | TRBJ1-1 | - | TRBV19 | TGTGCCAGTGGCAAGGGGGGAAATGAAGCTTTCTTT | CASGKGGNEAFF
13 | few | TRBJ1-5 | - | TRBV18 | TGTGCCAGCTCGACAGATAGCAATCAGCCCCAGCATTTT | CASSTDSNQPQHF
13 | - | TRBJ1-2 | - | TRBV7-6 | TGTGCCAGCAGCTTAGCGCGGGGGCATGGCTACACCTTC | CASSLARGHGYTF
15 | few | TRBJ1-2 | TRBD1 | TRBV3-1/TRBV3-2 | TGTGCCAGCAGCCAAGAGGGACAGGGGAACTATGGCTACACCTTC | CASSQEGQGNYGYTF
13 | few | TRBJ1-5 | - | TRBV30 | TGTGCCTGGAGCCGTGAGGGGAATCAGCCCCAGCATTTT | CAWSREGNQPQHF
17 | - | TRBJ2-4 | - | TRBV19 | TGTGCCAGTAGTATTGGTTGGACCCGACTAGCCAAAAACATTCAGTACTTC | CASSIGWTRLAKNIQYF
17 | - | TRBJ2-2 | TRBD1 | TRBV9 | TGTGCCAGCAGCGTAGCCGGGACAGGCTGGAACACCGGGGAGCTGTTTTTT | CASSVAGTGWNTGELFF
15 | - | TRBJ2-1 | TRBD2 | TRBV11-3 | TGTGCCAGCAGCCTCGCTAGCGGGGGGGCCAATGAGCAGTTCTTC | CASSLASGGANEQFF
13 | once | TRBJ2-3 | - | TRBV5-1 | TGCGCCAGCAGCGATGGATCAACGCATACGCAGTATTTT | CASSDGSTHTQYF
17 | - | TRBJ2-3 | TRBD2 | TRBV5-1 | TGCGCCAGCAGCGAGCGGGGGCGCCCAGCTAGCACAGATACGCAGTATTTT | CASSERGRPASTDTQYF
17 | - | TRBJ2-2 | TRBD2 | TRBV5-1 | TGCGCCAGCGCGCCAGCACGGGGGAGGGATGACACCGGGGAGCTGTTTTTT | CASAPARGRDDTGELFF
13 | - | TRBJ1-5 | - | TRBV19 | TGTGCCAGTAGTACGGGCCTAAATCAGCCCCAGCATTTT | CASSTGLNQPQHF
14 | - | TRBJ2-2 | - | TRBV7-2 | TGTGCCAGCAGCTATAACAGGGCCGCCGGGGAGCTGTTTTTT | CASSYNRAAGELFF
14 | - | TRBJ2-7 | TRBD2 | TRBV18 | TGTGCCAGCTCGGGGACTAGCGGGGACTACGAGCAGTACTTC | CASSGTSGDYEQYF
15 | - | TRBJ1-5 | - | TRBV3-1/TRBV3-2 | TGTGCCAGCAGCCAAGATGGGTCGGGCAATCAGCCCCAGCATTTT | CASSQDGSGNQPQHF
17 | - | TRBJ2-2 | - | TRBV24-1 | TGTGCCACCAGTGACCCTAAAAGGGGGTCGAACACCGGGGAGCTGTTTTTT | CATSDPKRGSNTGELFF
15 | - | TRBJ1-1 | - | TRBV30 | TGTGCCTGGAGTGTACTCGGGCCCCTAGGCACTGAAGCCTTCTTT | CAWSVLGPLGTEAFF
15 | - | TRBJ1-2 | - | TRBV6-1 | TGTGCCAGCAGTGAAGCGTCGAGAAAAAACTATGGCTACACCTTC | CASSEASRKNYGYTF
15 | - | TRBJ2-1 | - | TRBV3-1/TRBV3-2 | TGTGCCAGCAGCCAAGGGACAAATTTTTACAATGAGCAGTTCTTC | CASSQGTNFYNEQFF
14 | - | TRBJ1-1 | - | TRBV30 | TGTGCCTGGAGTGTAGGACTTGGGGGCACTGAAGCTTTCTTT | CAWSVGLGGTEAFF
16 | - | TRBJ2-3 | - | TRBV5-4 | TGTGCCAGCAGCCCTCCGAGGCAGGGTAAAGCAGATACGCAGTATTTT | CASSPPRQGKADTQYF
18 | - | TRBJ1-1 | TRBD1 | TRBV19 | TGTGCCAGTAGTATAGGTGCCCACAGGGGGCGAGGGAACACTGAAGCTTTCTTT | CASSIGAHRGRGNTEAFF
18 | - | TRBJ2-1 | - | TRBV21-1 | TGTGCCAGCAGCAGCCGTCATGGCGGGGGGGACTCCTACAATGAGCAGTTCTTC | CASSSRHGGGDSYNEQFF
13 | - | TRBJ1-5 | - | TRBV6-5 | TGTGCCAGCAGAGGGGGGGTCGTTCAGCCCCAGCATTTT | CASRGGVVQPQHF
16 | - | TRBJ1-5 | TRBD1 | TRBV19 | TGTGCCAGTAGCCCACCCCGGGACAGTAGCAATCAGCCCCAGCATTTT | CASSPPRDSSNQPQHF
13 | once | TRBJ2-2 | - | TRBV6-5 | TGTGCCAGCACAGGGAAAGGAACCGGGGAGCTGTTTTTT | CASTGKGTGELFF
14 | - | TRBJ2-5 | TRBD2 | TRBV4-2 | TGTGCCAGCAGCCAGCTCGGGGGGAGAGAGACCCAGTACTTC | CASSQLGGRETQYF
16 | - | TRBJ2-1 | - | TRBV5-1 | TGCGCCAGCAGCTTGGCTACGGGGCTAGAAATAGGTGAGCAGTTCTTC | CASSLATGLEIGEQFF
16 | - | TRBJ2-1 | TRBD2 | TRBV9 | TGTGCCAGCAGCGTAGGGCCTAGCGGGGGCCACAATGAGCAGTTCTTC | CASSVGPSGGHNEQFF
13 | - | TRBJ2-3 | TRBD2 | TRBV18 | TGTGCCAGCACCAGGCGGGAGACAGATACGCAGTATTTT | CASTRRETDTQYF
12 | - | TRBJ1-1 | - | TRBV20-1 | TGCAGTGCTAGTACTGGTTTCACTGAAGCTTTCTTT | CSASTGFTEAFF
14 | - | TRBJ1-2 | TRBD1 | TRBV9 | TGTGCCAGCAGCGGAGCCGGGACAGGGTATGGCTACACCTTC | CASSGAGTGYGYTF
15 | - | TRBJ2-7 | - | TRBV10-1 | TGCGCCAGCAGTGAGTCTGGGGGGGGCCCTCGGGAGCAGTACTTC | CASSESGGGPREQYF
12 | - | TRBJ1-1 | - | TRBV3-1/TRBV3-2 | TGTGCCAGCAGCCAAGAGGGGACTGAAGCTTTCTTT | CASSQEGTEAFF
16 | - | TRBJ2-2 | - | TRBV7-8 | TGTGCCAGCATACCGGCTCGAAGGGTGAACACCGGGGAGCTGTTTTTT | CASIPARRVNTGELFF
15 | once | TRBJ2-1 | TRBD2 | TRBV3-1/TRBV3-2 | TGTGCCAGCAGCCCCGTTCGGGGGGCCTACAATGAGCAGTTCTTC | CASSPVRGAYNEQFF
13 | - | TRBJ1-2 | - | TRBV11-2 | TGTGCCAGCAGCTTAAACCGGGTCTATGGCTACACCTTC | CASSLNRVYGYTF